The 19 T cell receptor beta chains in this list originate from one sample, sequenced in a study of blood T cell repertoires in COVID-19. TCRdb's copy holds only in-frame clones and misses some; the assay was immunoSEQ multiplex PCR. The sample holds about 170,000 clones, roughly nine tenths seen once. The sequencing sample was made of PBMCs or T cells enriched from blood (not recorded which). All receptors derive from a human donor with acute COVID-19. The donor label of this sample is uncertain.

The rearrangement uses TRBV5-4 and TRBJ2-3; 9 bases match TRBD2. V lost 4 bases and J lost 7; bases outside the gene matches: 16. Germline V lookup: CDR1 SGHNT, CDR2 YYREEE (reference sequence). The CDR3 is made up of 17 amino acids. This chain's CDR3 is CASSPSSGVTEWYTQYF. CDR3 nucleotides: TGTGCCAGCAGCCCCTCTAGCGGGGTAACCGAGTGGTATACGCAGTATTTT.

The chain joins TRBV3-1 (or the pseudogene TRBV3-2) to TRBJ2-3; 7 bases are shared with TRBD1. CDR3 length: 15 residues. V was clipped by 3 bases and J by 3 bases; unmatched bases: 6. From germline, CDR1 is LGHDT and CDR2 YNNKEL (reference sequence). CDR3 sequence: CASSHRQGRTDTQYF. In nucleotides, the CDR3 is TGTGCCAGCAGCCACCGACAGGGAAGGACAGATACGCAGTATTTT.

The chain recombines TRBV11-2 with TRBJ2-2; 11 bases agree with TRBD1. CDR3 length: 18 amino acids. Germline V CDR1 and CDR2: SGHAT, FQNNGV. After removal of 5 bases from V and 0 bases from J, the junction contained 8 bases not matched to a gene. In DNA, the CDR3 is TGTGCCAGCAGCGAAGGGACAGGGGGGTTTGCGAACACCGGGGAGCTGTTTTTT. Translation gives CASSEGTGGFANTGELFF.

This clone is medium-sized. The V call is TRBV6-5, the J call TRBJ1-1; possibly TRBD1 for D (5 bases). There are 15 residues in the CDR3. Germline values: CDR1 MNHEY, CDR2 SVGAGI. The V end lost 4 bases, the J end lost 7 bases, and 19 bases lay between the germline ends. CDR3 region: CASSLLMGTQDEAFF. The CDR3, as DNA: TGTGCCAGCAGTTTATTGATGGGTACACAGGATGAAGCTTTCTTT.

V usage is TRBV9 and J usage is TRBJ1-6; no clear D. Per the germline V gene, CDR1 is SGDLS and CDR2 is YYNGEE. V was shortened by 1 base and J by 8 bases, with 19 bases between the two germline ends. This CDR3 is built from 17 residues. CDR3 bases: TGTGCCAGCAGCGTATCCCCGGTTGGAGGGAGGGATTCACCCCTCCACTTT. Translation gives CASSVSPVGGRDSPLHF.

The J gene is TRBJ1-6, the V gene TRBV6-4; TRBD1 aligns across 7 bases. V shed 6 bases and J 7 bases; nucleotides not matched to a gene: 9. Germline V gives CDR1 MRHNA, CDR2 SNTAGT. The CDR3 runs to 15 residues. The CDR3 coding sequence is TGTGCCAGCAGCGCTACAGGGGCCCGCAATTCACCCCTCCACTTT. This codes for CASSATGARNSPLHF.

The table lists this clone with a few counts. CDR3 nucleotide sequence: TGTGCCAGCAGTGCCCTTACACAGGGGAGTTCGGACGAGCAGTACTTC. This gives the protein CASSALTQGSSDEQYF. The chain links TRBV6-1 to TRBJ2-7; 7 bases are shared with TRBD1. After removal of 4 bases from V and 5 bases from J, the junction contained 14 bases not matched to a gene. CDR3 length equals 16 residues. In germline, CDR1 is MNHNS, CDR2 SASEGT.

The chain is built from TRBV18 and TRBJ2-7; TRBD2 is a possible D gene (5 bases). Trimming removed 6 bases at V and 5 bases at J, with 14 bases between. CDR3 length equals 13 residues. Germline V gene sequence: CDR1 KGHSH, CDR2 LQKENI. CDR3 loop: CASSPGIGDEQYF. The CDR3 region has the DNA TGTGCCAGCTCTCCCGGGATCGGCGACGAGCAGTACTTC.

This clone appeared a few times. The CDR3 DNA sequence: TGTGCCAGCAGCCAAGATCACTCTTCCTTCGGGAAGGATACGCAGTATTTT. Translation gives CASSQDHSSFGKDTQYF. This chain connects TRBV14 to TRBJ2-3; tentatively, D is TRBD2 (5 bases). This CDR3 has 17 residues. Germline V lookup: CDR1 SGHDN, CDR2 FVKESK. Trimming took off 0 bases at V and 6 bases at J, with 19 bases between the two ends.

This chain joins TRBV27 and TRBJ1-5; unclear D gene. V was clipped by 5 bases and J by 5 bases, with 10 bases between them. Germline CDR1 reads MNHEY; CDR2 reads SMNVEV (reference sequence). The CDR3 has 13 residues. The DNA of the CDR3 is TGTGCCAGCAGTCTCGAGGGCCATCAGCCCCAGCATTTT. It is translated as CASSLEGHQPQHF.

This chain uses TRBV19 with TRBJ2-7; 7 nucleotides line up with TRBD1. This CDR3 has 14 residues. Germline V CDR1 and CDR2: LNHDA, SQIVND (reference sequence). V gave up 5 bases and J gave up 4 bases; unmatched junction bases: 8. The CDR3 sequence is CASSARTGSYEQYF. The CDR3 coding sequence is TGTGCCAGTAGTGCCCGGACAGGATCATACGAGCAGTACTTC. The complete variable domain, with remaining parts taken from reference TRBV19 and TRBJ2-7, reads DGGITQSPKYLFRKEGQNVTLSCEQNLNHDAMYWYRQDPGQGLRLIYYSQIVNDFQKGDIAEGYSVSREKKESFPLTVTSAQKNPTAFYLCASSARTGSYEQYFGPGTRLTVT.

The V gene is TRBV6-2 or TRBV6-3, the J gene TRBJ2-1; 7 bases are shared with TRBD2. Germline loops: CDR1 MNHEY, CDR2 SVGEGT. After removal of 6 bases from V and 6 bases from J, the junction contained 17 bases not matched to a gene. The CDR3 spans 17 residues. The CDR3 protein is CASSFPSGLPRGNEQFF. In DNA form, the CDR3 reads TGTGCCAGCAGCTTCCCTAGCGGACTCCCCCGAGGCAATGAGCAGTTCTTC.

CDR3 region: CASSSRGRGATEAFF. CDR3 in DNA: TGTGCCAGCAGCTCTAGGGGGCGAGGGGCCACTGAAGCTTTCTTT. The V call is TRBV7-2, the J call TRBJ1-1; 7 nucleotides match TRBD1. The CDR3 extends over 15 amino acids. Germline V lookup: CDR1 SGHTA, CDR2 FQGNSA. V trimming: 4 bases; J trimming: 4 bases; junction bases outside the gene matches: 9.

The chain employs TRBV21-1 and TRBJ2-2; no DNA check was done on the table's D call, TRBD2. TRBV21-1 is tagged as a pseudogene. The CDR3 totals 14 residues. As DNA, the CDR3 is TGTGCCAGCCCCTTAGCGGGGGCCACCGGGGAGCTGTTTTTT. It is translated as CASPLAGATGELFF.

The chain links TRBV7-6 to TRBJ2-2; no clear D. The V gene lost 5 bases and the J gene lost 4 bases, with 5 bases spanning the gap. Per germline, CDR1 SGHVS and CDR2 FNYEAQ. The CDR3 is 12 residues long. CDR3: CASSPLTGELFF. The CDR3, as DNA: TGTGCCAGCAGCCCCCTCACCGGGGAGCTGTTTTTT.

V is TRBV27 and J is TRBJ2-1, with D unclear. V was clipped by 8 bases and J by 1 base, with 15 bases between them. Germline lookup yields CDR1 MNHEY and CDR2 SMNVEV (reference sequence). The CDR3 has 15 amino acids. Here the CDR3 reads CASLMGNSSYNEQFF. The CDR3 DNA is TGTGCCAGCTTAATGGGTAACAGTTCCTACAATGAGCAGTTCTTC.

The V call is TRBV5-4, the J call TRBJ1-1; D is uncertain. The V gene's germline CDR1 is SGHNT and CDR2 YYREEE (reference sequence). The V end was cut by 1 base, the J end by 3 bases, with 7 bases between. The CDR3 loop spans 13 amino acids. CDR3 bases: TGTGCCAGCAGCTTGCAGGAGGACACTGAAGCTTTCTTT. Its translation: CASSLQEDTEAFF.

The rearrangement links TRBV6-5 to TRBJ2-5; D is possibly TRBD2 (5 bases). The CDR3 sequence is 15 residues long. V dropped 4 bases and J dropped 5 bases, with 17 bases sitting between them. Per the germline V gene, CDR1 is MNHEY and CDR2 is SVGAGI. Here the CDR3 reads CASSSGFRRRETQYF. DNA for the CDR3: TGTGCCAGCAGTTCGGGATTCCGCAGACGGGAGACCCAGTACTTC.

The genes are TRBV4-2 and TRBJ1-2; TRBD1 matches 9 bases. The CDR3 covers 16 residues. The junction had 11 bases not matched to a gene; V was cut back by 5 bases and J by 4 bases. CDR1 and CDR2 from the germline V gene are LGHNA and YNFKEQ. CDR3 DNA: TGTGCCAGCAGCTCTCAAGGACAGGGGCAAACCTATGGCTACACCTTC. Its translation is CASSSQGQGQTYGYTF.